This TCR beta chain emerged from a study of shared clonotypes between healthy human individuals. Findings and caveats of the study: Donor scarcity curtailed the genetic and exposure-history diversity represented herein.

Researchers divided each subset's genomic DNA evenly across several immunoSEQ plates. Sorted-subset replicate PCR reactions were performed with approximately 0.2 ug DNA, corresponding to roughly 27,000 T cell genomes. TCRdb's table, derived via immunoSEQ multiplex PCR, lists solely in-frame clones and lacks some. The sample consists of approximately 500,000 clones, 90% to 96% of them appearing once. Per germline, CDR1 SGHRS and CDR2 YFSETQ. V was clipped by 5 bases and J by 1 base; unmatched bases: 6. This CDR3 comprises 15 residues. In the case of this clone: Its antigen is unidentified.

Material for sequencing was naive CD4+ T cells sorted from blood. Noted subset: CD45RA+ positively selected. The chain links TRBV5-1 to TRBJ2-1; 7 bases map to TRBD1. The receptor was derived from a woman between 25 and 40 years old in good health. CDR3 protein: CASRLTGPSYNEQFF. CDR3 DNA: TGCGCCAGCAGATTGACAGGGCCTTCCTACAATGAGCAGTTCTTC.